The rows below give T cell receptor beta chains drawn from one sample of a study of technical replicates of blood from several donors. Clones were sequenced by immunoSEQ multiplex PCR, and TCRdb holds only the in-frame ones, with some missing. The repertoire holds about 88,000 clones, just under 95% seen once, with under 0.4% in the top ten. Sequenced: T cells isolated from PBMCs. The source is a human donor in good health. Each CDR3 is given with its conserved first and last residue. The D gene is left open where the match is weak. Expanded clones get a size class; other rows say once, few or many, or leave the size out.

V	J	size	D	CDR3	DNA
TRBV30	TRBJ1-1	few	.	CAWSRQENTEAFF	TGTGCCTGGAGTAGACAAGAGAACACTGAAGCTTTCTTT
TRBV30	TRBJ1-2	.	.	CAWRGQSVGGYTF	TGTGCCTGGAGGGGGCAGTCGGTCGGTGGCTACACCTTC
TRBV4-2	TRBJ1-2	.	.	CASSQDGGGWGGYTF	TGTGCCAGCAGCCAAGATGGTGGAGGGTGGGGTGGCTACACCTTC
TRBV13	TRBJ2-3	.	TRBD2	CASSLIVGRADTQYF	TGTGCCAGCAGCTTAATTGTAGGGAGGGCAGATACGCAGTATTTT
TRBV7-8	TRBJ1-1	.	TRBD1	CASSLAGTGMNTEAFF	TGTGCCAGCAGCTTAGCTGGGACAGGGATGAACACTGAAGCTTTCTTT
TRBV27	TRBJ1-3	.	.	CASSATGSGNTIYF	TGTGCCAGCAGTGCCACAGGGTCTGGAAACACCATATATTTT
TRBV5-4	TRBJ1-2	.	.	CASSADRTNYGYTF	TGTGCCAGCAGCGCGGACAGAACTAACTATGGCTACACCTTC
TRBV6-5	TRBJ1-1	.	.	CASRSGQSAFF	TGTGCCAGCAGAAGTGGACAGTCGGCTTTCTTT
TRBV2	TRBJ1-2	.	.	CASISAGNYGYTF	TGTGCCAGCATTTCGGCAGGGAACTATGGCTACACCTTC
TRBV6-6	TRBJ2-3	.	TRBD2	CASSYRREDTQYF	TGTGCCAGCAGTTACCGGCGGGAGGATACGCAGTATTTT
TRBV18	TRBJ2-5	.	.	CASSRGQQETQYF	TGTGCCAGCTCCCGCGGACAGCAAGAGACCCAGTACTTC
TRBV19	TRBJ1-2	.	.	CASSKFQDTGYTF	TGTGCCAGTAGTAAATTTCAGGACACTGGCTACACCTTC
TRBV10-3	TRBJ2-5	.	.	CAISEFRETQYF	TGTGCCATCAGTGAGTTCCGAGAGACCCAGTACTTC
TRBV6-5	TRBJ1-1	.	.	CASSYKPGGEAFF	TGTGCCAGCAGTTACAAACCGGGGGGCGAAGCTTTCTTT
TRBV7-9	TRBJ2-7	.	TRBD2	CASSLVWREADEQYF	TGTGCCAGCAGCTTAGTCTGGCGGGAGGCCGACGAGCAGTACTTC
TRBV19	TRBJ2-2	once	TRBD2	CASRSGGTRGTGELFF	TGTGCCAGTAGAAGCGGGGGGACAAGGGGCACCGGGGAGCTGTTTTTT
TRBV7-3	TRBJ1-1	.	.	CASSLKGLNTEAFF	TGTGCCAGCAGCTTAAAGGGGCTGAACACTGAAGCTTTCTTT
TRBV30	TRBJ2-7	.	.	CAWSPKGRPYEQYF	TGTGCCTGGAGCCCTAAAGGGAGGCCCTACGAGCAGTACTTC
TRBV30	TRBJ2-4	.	.	CAWSSRGIQYF	TGTGCCTGGAGTTCCCGGGGTATTCAGTACTTC
TRBV7-2	TRBJ2-7	.	.	CASSFYESYEQYF	TGTGCCAGCAGCTTTTACGAGTCCTACGAGCAGTACTTC
TRBV2	TRBJ1-1	.	TRBD1	CASSGQGVNTEAFF	TGTGCCAGCAGTGGTCAGGGGGTGAACACTGAAGCTTTCTTT
TRBV29-1	TRBJ1-1	.	.	CSARDNEAFF	TGCAGCGCCCGGGACAATGAAGCTTTCTTT
TRBV2	TRBJ2-1	.	TRBD2	CASPLLAGGSYNEQFF	TGTGCCAGCCCCCTATTAGCGGGAGGATCCTACAATGAGCAGTTCTTC
TRBV13	TRBJ2-7	.	.	CASSPVSGSSYEQYF	TGTGCCAGCAGCCCGGTCTCCGGGAGCTCCTACGAGCAGTACTTC
TRBV7-9	TRBJ2-5	.	.	CASSWDTLRRETQYF	TGTGCCAGCAGCTGGGACACCCTAAGAAGGGAGACCCAGTACTTC